This T cell receptor beta chain was captured by sequencing in a study of graft-versus-host responses after intestinal transplantation. Here immunoSEQ multiplex PCR was the method, and the copy in TCRdb shows in-frame clones only, minus some. Among roughly 97,000 clones listed, 91% were seen once. Comment on this clone: Its antigen is as yet unknown.

Source: unstimulated CD4+ T cells sorted from spleen or lymph node cells, taken before transplant. The source is a human donor who was the organ donor for an intestinal transplant.

The CDR3 loop is CASSLSPLPGTRGPDTQYF. The CDR3 region has the DNA TGTGCCAGCAGTTTATCTCCTCTGCCCGGGACTAGGGGTCCAGATACGCAGTATTTT. The chain joins TRBV27 to TRBJ2-3; 8 bases line up with TRBD2. The V gene's germline CDR1 is MNHEY and CDR2 SMNVEV (reference sequence). This CDR3 has 19 amino acids. Trimming cost V 0 bases and J 4 bases; bases outside gene matches: 15.